This T cell receptor (beta chain) came from a study of T cell responses to AZD1222 COVID-19 vaccine. Study-wide results and caveats: It was only six AZD1222 recipients who were seropositive at baseline. An increase in Spike-specific TCR breadth and depth was observed after two AZD1222 doses. White British people made up most donors, females outnumbered males, and clonal diversity was possibly underestimated.

Method: immunoSEQ multiplex PCR; TCRdb's copy keeps in-frame clones and lacks some. The table lists about 140,000 clones, around 90% of them singletons. About this clone itself: Its antigen remains unidentified.

Germline CDR1 and CDR2: MGHRA and YSYEKL. This CDR3 comprises 11 residues. Trimming stripped 4 bases from V and 4 bases from J, with 5 bases between. The V call is TRBV4-1, the J call TRBJ2-7; D uncertain. The sequence was obtained from an adult in good health. Specimen: peripheral blood, collected on day 0 of AZD1222 vaccination. The CDR3 reads CASSRGYEQYF. CDR3 nucleotide sequence: TGCGCCAGCAGCCGGGGTTACGAGCAGTACTTC.